Listed below are T cell receptor beta chains from one sample, sequenced in a study of blood T cells in healthy people across ages. TCRdb re-derived calls from the 5' RACE reads in MiXCR, one entry per CDR3 protein. The sample lists 650,000 or so distinct CDR3 sequences; around 50% were seen once. The sequenced sample was blood. Receptors were obtained from an elderly woman in good health. Both conserved end residues are trimmed from each CDR3. Clone size is not always given. Where it is, it says once, few, many or a class for expanded clones.

clone size: once
V gene: TRBV29-1
J gene: .
CDR3 protein: SVELGSETQY

clone size: .
V gene: TRBV5-1
J gene: TRBJ2-1
CDR3 protein: ASSPSIRGEGREQF

clone size: many
V gene: TRBV21-1
J gene: TRBJ2-1
CDR3 protein: ASSNLIPPTVPPDEQF

clone size: few
V gene: TRBV28
J gene: TRBJ2-3
CDR3 protein: ASSPTRTVLTDTQY

clone size: few
V gene: TRBV10-3
J gene: TRBJ2-1
CDR3 protein: AINFSGDEQF

clone size: few
V gene: TRBV6-1
J gene: TRBJ2-3
CDR3 protein: ASSEVAGGSTDTQY

clone size: .
V gene: TRBV20-1
J gene: TRBJ1-4
CDR3 protein: SALGPLDEKLF

clone size: .
V gene: TRBV29-1
J gene: TRBJ2-3
CDR3 protein: SVGSLSTDTQY

clone size: .
V gene: TRBV9
J gene: TRBJ2-5
CDR3 protein: ASSVTGDPPETQY

clone size: .
V gene: TRBV12-3/TRBV12-4
J gene: TRBJ2-5
CDR3 protein: ASSVTSGSNEQY

clone size: .
V gene: TRBV28
J gene: TRBJ2-5
CDR3 protein: ASNLEGLKQY

clone size: many
V gene: TRBV3-1
J gene: TRBJ2-7
CDR3 protein: ASSQPGPNSYEQY

clone size: .
V gene: TRBV6-5
J gene: .
CDR3 protein: ASSQRGSPDYEQY

clone size: .
V gene: TRBV6-6
J gene: .
CDR3 protein: ASGLAGGEQY

clone size: .
V gene: TRBV18
J gene: TRBJ2-3
CDR3 protein: ASSGKTGVNIDTQY

clone size: .
V gene: TRBV4-1
J gene: TRBJ1-1
CDR3 protein: ASSPSEVNTEAF

clone size: many
V gene: TRBV7-6
J gene: TRBJ2-7
CDR3 protein: ASSQGGVEQY

clone size: .
V gene: TRBV20-1
J gene: TRBJ2-3
CDR3 protein: SARDPAGGADTQY

clone size: .
V gene: TRBV6-2/TRBV6-3
J gene: TRBJ2-4
CDR3 protein: ASSDRGQAKNIQY

clone size: .
V gene: TRBV27
J gene: TRBJ2-7
CDR3 protein: ASSLSSGYGDERY

clone size: once
V gene: TRBV7-2
J gene: TRBJ2-1
CDR3 protein: ASSVRLKRSYNEQF

clone size: few
V gene: TRBV15
J gene: TRBJ1-4
CDR3 protein: ATSRQDRRPNEKLF

clone size: many
V gene: TRBV6-6
J gene: TRBJ1-2
CDR3 protein: ASRDRLTGPPGYT

clone size: few
V gene: TRBV5-5
J gene: TRBJ2-6
CDR3 protein: ASRSPSGANVLT

clone size: many
V gene: TRBV4-1
J gene: TRBJ2-7
CDR3 protein: ASSQSGERQRVNSYEQY